This T cell receptor beta chain originates from a study of shared clonotypes between healthy human individuals. Study-wide results and limits: For sorted subsets, rarefaction showed incomplete sequencing despite large depth.

Germline V gene lookup returns CDR1 SQVTM and CDR2 ANQGSEA. The CDR3 length is 13 residues. Trimming left V 4 bases short and J 3 bases short, with 10 bases between. Comments on this clone: Its antigen is unidentified.

Clones were read by immunoSEQ multiplex PCR, and TCRdb kept only the in-frame ones, dropping some. The profile covers 1 million to 1.2 million clones, with roughly 77% appearing a single time and 0.89% taken by the ten largest. Material: memory CD4+ T cells from PBMCs. Specified subset: CD45RA-negative fraction. V usage is TRBV29-1 and J usage is TRBJ1-5; maybe TRBD1 (5 bases). The clonotype was recovered from a man aged 18-30 years in good health. Some clones in this sample may be carry-over from other donors' samples. CDR3 DNA: TGCAGCGTTGCGGGGGGAGTCAATCAGCCCCAGCATTTT. It yields the protein CSVAGGVNQPQHF.